Listed here is a single T cell receptor beta chain. Its antigen is unknown. Sequencing was performed with immunoSEQ multiplex PCR; in TCRdb, only in-frame clones are kept and a portion is missing. The data contain tens of thousands of clones, 78% of them seen just once; the ten biggest clones take up 3.3%. These data originate in a study of PD-1 blockade in mismatch repair-deficient tumors. Overall study findings and caveats: Rapid post-treatment expansion, then contraction, generally preceding radiologic response, marked tumor-resident clones.

Germline V gives CDR1 SNHLY, CDR2 FYNNEI. V was cut by 7 bases and J by 5 bases, with 10 bases left in between. This CDR3 has 12 amino acids. This clonotype was obtained from an adult with mismatch repair-deficient cancer. Sample: peripheral blood, taken 4 weeks after starting pembrolizumab. The V call is TRBV2, the J call TRBJ2-3, with D unclear. The CDR3 DNA reads as TGTGCCAGCACGTTCACGGGAGATACGCAGTATTTT. It specifies CASTFTGDTQYF.